This TCR beta chain was captured by sequencing in a study of CD8 T cells in Susac syndrome. Trimming removed 9 bases from V and 5 bases from J, with 19 bases in between. The CDR3 sequence is 14 residues long. CDR1 and CDR2 from the germline V gene are LGHNT and FRNRAP. In this sample, this clonotype turned up once. With random hexamers, reverse transcription was performed on roughly 0.5 to 1 ug of RNA. TCRdb redid the calling of the immunoSEQ multiplex PCR reads with MiXCR, one entry per CDR3 protein. In the table there are some 120,000 distinct CDR3 sequences, less than 95% of which are singletons. The TCR comes from a human donor with multiple sclerosis. The chain employs TRBV12-5 and TRBJ2-5, with D perhaps being TRBD1 or TRBD2 (5 bases each). Material: CD4+ T cells from PBMCs. The CDR3 DNA is TGTGCTAGCGTTACCCCCGGGACCGGGGAGACCCAGTACTTC. Its protein product is CASVTPGTGETQYF.